Below are 23 T cell receptor beta chains sequenced from a single sample in a study of blood T cell repertoires in COVID-19. Measured with immunoSEQ multiplex PCR; TCRdb has only the in-frame clones, and not every one. The table shows 250,000 to 350,000 clones, with roughly 88% occurring only once. Sequencing was done on a sample of PBMCs or T cells enriched from blood (not recorded which). These receptor sequences come from a woman aged 25 to 39 who had recovered from COVID-19.

This clone showed up just a few times. CDR3 nucleotide sequence: TGTGCCAGCAGTCTGATGGGGACAGGGAACATGAACACTGAAGCTTTCTTT. Translating it yields CASSLMGTGNMNTEAFF. The chain is built from TRBV6-6 and TRBJ1-1, with 9 bases fitting TRBD1. CDR1 is MNHNY and CDR2 is SVGAGI in the germline V gene (reference sequence). There are 17 residues in the CDR3. V lost 5 bases, J lost 0 bases, and 10 bases stayed unmatched.

The V and J genes are TRBV7-8 and TRBJ1-2; TRBD1 matches at 7 bases. With 5 bases clipped from V and 8 bases from J, the junction kept 14 bases outside the gene matches. CDR1 is SGHVS and CDR2 is FQNEAQ in the germline V gene. The CDR3 totals 15 residues. The CDR3 region has the DNA TGTGCCAGCAGCCCTATAGACCGACAGGGATTGGGCTACACCTTC. Amino acid sequence: CASSPIDRQGLGYTF. Together with reference TRBV7-8 and TRBJ1-2, the CDR3 gives the full variable domain: GAGVSQSPRYKVAKRGQDVALRCDPISGHVSLFWYQQALGQGPEFLTYFQNEAQLDKSGLPSDRFFAERPEGSVSTLKIQRTQQEDSAVYLCASSPIDRQGLGYTFGSGTRLTVV.

This clone has a single count. V gene TRBV11-2 combines with J gene TRBJ1-6, with a tentative D call TRBD1 (5 bases). The CDR3 spans 18 residues. Deletions cut 0 bases from V and 6 bases from J, with 18 bases between. Germline assignment: CDR1 SGHAT and CDR2 FQNNGV. The CDR3 protein is CASSLDPENPRGNSPLHF. The CDR3 coding sequence is TGTGCCAGCAGCTTAGATCCCGAGAACCCTAGGGGTAATTCACCCCTCCACTTT.

The chain is built from TRBV14 and TRBJ1-2; perhaps TRBD1 as D (5 bases). The CDR3 has 14 amino acids. V lost 1 base and J lost 4, with 10 bases in between. Per the germline V gene, CDR1 is SGHDN and CDR2 is FVKESK. CDR3 DNA sequence: TGTGCCAGCAGCCAAGTCCCAGGGCCCTATGGCTACACCTTC. Residues: CASSQVPGPYGYTF.

The chain has TRBV7-9 and TRBJ2-7, with 9 bases matching TRBD1. CDR1 is SEHNR, CDR2 FQNEAQ, per germline (reference sequence). The length of the CDR3 is 12 residues. V was clipped by 5 bases and J by 6 bases; unmatched bases: 2. CDR3 loop: CASSGTGTEQYF. In DNA form, the CDR3 reads TGTGCCAGCAGCGGGACAGGGACCGAGCAGTACTTC. The whole variable domain, filled in from reference TRBV7-9 and TRBJ2-7, reads DTGVSQNPRHKITKRGQNVTFRCDPISEHNRLYWYRQTLGQGPEFLTYFQNEAQLEKSRLLSDRFSAERPKGSFSTLEIQRTEQGDSAMYLCASSGTGTEQYFGPGTRLTVT.

V usage is TRBV5-6 and J usage is TRBJ1-2, with 9 bases identical to TRBD1. Germline CDR1 is SGHDT and CDR2 is YYEEEE. J was trimmed by 8 bases and V by 2 bases; bases with no gene match: 10. The CDR3 contains 15 residues. The CDR3 DNA reads TGTGCCAGCAGCTTCTCCGGGACAGGGTTCAACGGCTACACCTTC. This gives the protein CASSFSGTGFNGYTF. Full variable domain (outside the CDR3, taken from reference TRBV5-6 and TRBJ1-2): DAGVTQSPTHLIKTRGQQVTLRCSPKSGHDTVSWYQQALGQGPQFIFQYYEEEERQRGNFPDRFSGHQFPNYSSELNVNALLLGDSALYLCASSFSGTGFNGYTFGSGTRLTVV.

The V call is TRBV3-1 (or the pseudogene TRBV3-2), the J call TRBJ2-7; 14 nucleotides agree with TRBD2. The CDR3 is 17 amino acids. The germline gives CDR1 LGHDT, CDR2 YNNKEL (reference sequence). After removal of 4 bases from V and 2 bases from J, the junction contained 7 bases not matched to a gene. The CDR3 is CASSRGLAGVIPYEQYF. The CDR3 nucleotides read TGTGCCAGCAGCCGGGGACTAGCGGGAGTGATCCCCTACGAGCAGTACTTC.

This chain uses TRBV5-6 with TRBJ2-7, with 8 bases aligning to TRBD1. The V and J ends lost 2 bases and 5 bases, in that order; junction bases with no gene match: 6. The CDR3 runs to 14 residues. CDR1 is SGHDT and CDR2 is YYEEEE in the germline V gene. CDR3: CASSFIQGAHEQYF. CDR3 nucleotides: TGTGCCAGCAGCTTTATTCAGGGGGCTCACGAGCAGTACTTC.

The CDR3 DNA follows: TGTGCCAGCAGTCCACCGGGACAGGGGGACACTGAAGCTTTCTTT. Translating it yields CASSPPGQGDTEAFF. This chain joins TRBV28 and TRBJ1-1; 11 bases are a match to TRBD1. V trimming: 5 bases; J trimming: 3 bases; junction bases outside the gene matches: 5. CDR3 length: 15 amino acids. Germline lookup yields CDR1 MDHEN and CDR2 SYDVKM.

In its sample, this clone was seen once. This chain links TRBV28 with TRBJ1-2, with unresolved D. This CDR3 spans 12 amino acids. Germline V gives CDR1 MDHEN, CDR2 SYDVKM. Trimming removed 5 bases from V and 6 bases from J, with 10 bases in between. In DNA form, the CDR3 reads TGTGCCAGCAGTCAAACAGATCATGGCTACACCTTC. This gives the protein CASSQTDHGYTF.

The chain uses TRBV27 and TRBJ1-3; the D is unclear. V was trimmed by 6 bases and J by 0 bases, leaving 12 bases between them. The germline V gene encodes CDR1 MNHEY and CDR2 SMNVEV (reference sequence). The CDR3 is 15 amino acids. The CDR3 is CASSLTAISGNTIYF. DNA for the CDR3: TGTGCCAGCAGCCTAACCGCCATCTCTGGAAACACCATATATTTT.

The table lists this clone with a count of one. The J gene is TRBJ2-7, the V gene TRBV6-5, with D tentatively TRBD1 (5 bases). This CDR3 contains 15 residues. V shed 2 bases and J shed 2 bases, with 13 bases lying between them. Germline CDR1 is MNHEY and CDR2 is SVGAGI. As DNA, the CDR3 is TGTGCCAGCAGTTACGCCGTAGGGGCCCCCTACGAGCAGTACTTC. It is translated as CASSYAVGAPYEQYF.

The J gene is TRBJ1-1, the V gene TRBV30; D possibly corresponds to TRBD1 (5 bases). The CDR3 loop spans 13 amino acids. Germline V gene data show CDR1 as GTSNPN and CDR2 as SVGIG (reference sequence). V gave up 3 bases and J gave up 1 base, with 9 bases separating them. CDR3 DNA: TGTGCCTGGAGGGGTGACAGGAACACTGAAGCTTTCTTT. This translates into CAWRGDRNTEAFF.

The gene calls are TRBV11-2 and TRBJ1-1, with D perhaps TRBD1 (6 bases). The V gene's germline CDR1 is SGHAT and CDR2 FQNNGV. The length of the CDR3 is 14 residues. V lost 7 bases, J lost 0 bases, and 12 bases lay in between. CDR3 coding DNA: TGTGCCAGCACCGCACAGGGTCTGAACACTGAAGCTTTCTTT. This translates into CASTAQGLNTEAFF.

The chain is built from TRBV3-1 (or the pseudogene TRBV3-2) and TRBJ1-2; the match to TRBD1 covers 8 bases. Germline CDR1 is LGHDT and CDR2 is YNNKEL (reference sequence). The CDR3 covers 14 residues. The V and J ends lost 4 bases and 4 bases, in that order; junction bases with no gene match: 5. The chain's CDR3 is CASSLGTGGYGYTF. DNA of the CDR3: TGTGCCAGCAGCCTCGGGACAGGCGGCTATGGCTACACCTTC.

The chain employs TRBV29-1 and TRBJ2-1; 8 nucleotides match TRBD2. This CDR3 is 16 amino acids long. J was trimmed by 2 bases and V by 6 bases; bases with no gene match: 12. CDR1 SQVTM and CDR2 ANQGSEA come from the germline V gene. CDR3 region: CSVPRGLGGPYNEQFF. The CDR3, as DNA: TGCAGCGTGCCGAGGGGACTAGGGGGACCCTACAATGAGCAGTTCTTC.

The V gene is TRBV7-8, the J gene TRBJ2-5; 7 bases agree with TRBD2. From germline, CDR1 is SGHVS and CDR2 FQNEAQ. Trimming removed 5 bases from V and 4 bases from J; junction bases left unmatched: 22. This CDR3 region has 19 residues. This CDR3 is CASSPPQRPGLYRVETQYF. CDR3 nucleotides: TGTGCCAGCAGCCCACCCCAGAGACCGGGACTATATCGGGTAGAGACCCAGTACTTC. Based on the CDR3 plus reference TRBV7-8 and TRBJ2-5, the full variable domain is GAGVSQSPRYKVAKRGQDVALRCDPISGHVSLFWYQQALGQGPEFLTYFQNEAQLDKSGLPSDRFFAERPEGSVSTLKIQRTQQEDSAVYLCASSPPQRPGLYRVETQYFGPGTRLLVL.

The chain combines TRBV27 with TRBJ2-7, with 7 bases aligning to TRBD1. V gave up 6 bases and J gave up 4 bases; unmatched junction bases: 9. CDR3 length: 14 residues. Germline V gives CDR1 MNHEY, CDR2 SMNVEV (reference sequence). CDR3 amino acids: CASRRTGPSYEQYF. CDR3 DNA: TGTGCCAGCAGGCGGACAGGACCATCTTACGAGCAGTACTTC.

In DNA, the CDR3 is TGCAGTGCTACTGACAGGGCGGCCGGGGAGCTGTTTTTT. Residues: CSATDRAAGELFF. The chain carries TRBV20-1 and TRBJ2-2, with TRBD1 identical over 7 bases. V shed 4 bases, J shed 6 bases, and the junction held 5 bases outside the gene matches. The CDR3 is 13 amino acids. Germline lookup yields CDR1 DFQATT and CDR2 SNEGSKA (reference sequence).

The DNA of the CDR3 is TGTGCCAGCTCGTCTGACAGGACTGAAAAACTGTTTTTT. Its translation: CASSSDRTEKLFF. The V call is TRBV18, the J call TRBJ1-4; D is possibly TRBD1 (6 bases). This CDR3 is 13 amino acids long. Germline V gene sequence: CDR1 KGHSH, CDR2 LQKENI. With 6 bases removed from V and 7 bases from J, the gap between germline ends came to 12 bases.

The chain couples TRBV29-1 to TRBJ2-6; a possible D gene is TRBD1 (5 bases). From germline, CDR1 is SQVTM and CDR2 ANQGSEA. Trimming removed 0 bases from V and 2 bases from J, with 8 bases in between. The CDR3 contains 15 residues. This CDR3 is CSVEDLTAGANVLTF. The CDR3 nucleotides are TGCAGCGTTGAAGATTTGACAGCTGGGGCCAACGTCCTGACTTTC. Full variable domain (outside the CDR3, taken from reference TRBV29-1 and TRBJ2-6): SAVISQKPSRDICQRGTSLTIQCQVDSQVTMMFWYRQQPGQSLTLIATANQGSEATYESGFVIDKFPISRPNLTFSTLTVSNMSPEDSSIYLCSVEDLTAGANVLTFGAGSRLTVL.

The rearrangement joins TRBV9 to TRBJ1-3, with a tentative D call TRBD1 (6 bases). This CDR3 is built from 17 residues. V shed 4 bases and J shed 3 bases, with 20 bases lying between them. Germline V lookup: CDR1 SGDLS, CDR2 YYNGEE. CDR3: CASSLSGWGGGGNTIYF. The CDR3 DNA reads as TGTGCCAGCAGCCTTTCCGGATGGGGGGGCGGTGGAAACACCATATATTTT.

The V call is TRBV3-1 (or the pseudogene TRBV3-2), the J call TRBJ2-7, with no clear D. The germline CDR1 and CDR2 sequences are LGHDT and YNNKEL (reference sequence). The CDR3 length is 13 residues. Trimming cost V 3 bases and J 2 bases, with 8 bases left between them. The CDR3 bases are TGTGCCAGCAGCCAGCCGGGTACCTACGAGCAGTACTTC. It yields the protein CASSQPGTYEQYF.